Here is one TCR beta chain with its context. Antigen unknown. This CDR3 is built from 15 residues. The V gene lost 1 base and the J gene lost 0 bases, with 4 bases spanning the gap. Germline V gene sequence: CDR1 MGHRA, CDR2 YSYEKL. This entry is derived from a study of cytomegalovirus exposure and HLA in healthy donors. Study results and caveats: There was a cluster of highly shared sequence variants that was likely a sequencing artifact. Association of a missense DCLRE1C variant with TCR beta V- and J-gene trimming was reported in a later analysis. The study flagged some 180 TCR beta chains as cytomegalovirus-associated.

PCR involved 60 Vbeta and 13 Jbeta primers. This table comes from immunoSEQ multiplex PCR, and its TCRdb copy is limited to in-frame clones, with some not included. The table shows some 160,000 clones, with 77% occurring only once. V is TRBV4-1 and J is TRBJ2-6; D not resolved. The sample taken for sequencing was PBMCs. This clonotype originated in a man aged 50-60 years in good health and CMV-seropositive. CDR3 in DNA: TGCGCCAGCAGCCAAGTATCCTCTGGGGCCAACGTCCTGACTTTC. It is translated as CASSQVSSGANVLTF.